This T cell receptor (beta chain) is from a study of blood T cell repertoires in COVID-19. Libraries were prepared by immunoSEQ multiplex PCR; TCRdb keeps only in-frame clonotypes and omits some of them. The sample gives under 500,000 clones, nearly 90% of which show up once; roughly 1.8% is in the top ten. Material: PBMCs or T cells enriched from blood (not recorded which). This TCR came from a young woman with acute COVID-19.

CDR3 region: CASSLPRPTDTQYF. CDR3 sequence (DNA): TGCGCCAGCAGCCTCCCCCGTCCGACAGATACGCAGTATTTT. This sequence joins TRBV5-1 and TRBJ2-3; D gene ambiguous. Germline V gene data show CDR1 as SGHRS and CDR2 as YFSETQ. Deletions cut 4 bases from V and 3 bases from J, with 12 bases between. This CDR3 region has 14 residues.